The next 19 T cell receptor beta chains were all read from a single sample in a study of blood T cell repertoires in COVID-19. Repertoires were generated with immunoSEQ multiplex PCR, while TCRdb's copy carries only in-frame clones and drops some. Altogether about 160,000 clones are present, 80% being singletons, with the ten largest covering roughly 3.4%. The specimen was PBMCs or T cells enriched from blood (not recorded which). The receptors shown here come from a woman aged 55-75 years who had recovered from COVID-19.

The chain recombines TRBV18 with TRBJ2-7; D is perhaps TRBD1 (8 bases). The CDR3 extends over 14 amino acids. Trimming stripped 6 bases from V and 6 bases from J, with 18 bases between. CDR1 is KGHSH and CDR2 is LQKENI in the germline V gene. The CDR3 region is CASSPTQGEGEQYF. CDR3 nucleotide sequence: TGTGCCAGCTCCCCAACACAGGGGGAGGGCGAGCAGTACTTC.

This chain links TRBV7-2 with TRBJ1-2; D not certain. The germline V gene has CDR1 SGHTA and CDR2 FQGNSA. CDR3 length equals 17 residues. With 2 bases removed from V and 3 bases from J, the gap between germline ends came to 19 bases. This CDR3 is CASSLTSGLGAHYGYTF. The CDR3 DNA is TGTGCCAGCAGCTTAACGTCTGGGCTGGGTGCCCACTATGGCTACACCTTC. The whole variable domain, filled in from reference TRBV7-2 and TRBJ1-2, reads GAGVSQSPSNKVTEKGKDVELRCDPISGHTALYWYRQSLGQGLEFLIYFQGNSAPDKSGLPSDRFSAERTGGSVSTLTIQRTQQEDSAVYLCASSLTSGLGAHYGYTFGSGTRLTVV.

This chain links TRBV18 with TRBJ1-1; no clear D. The germline V gene has CDR1 KGHSH and CDR2 LQKENI. The length of the CDR3 is 14 residues. V was clipped by 3 bases and J by 2 bases, with 10 bases between them. The CDR3 DNA reads as TGTGCCAGCTCACCCATACAGAGTAACACTGAAGCTTTCTTT. This encodes CASSPIQSNTEAFF.

This chain links TRBV2 with TRBJ1-2; 7 bases agree with TRBD1. Trimming took 6 bases from V and 0 from J; bases not matched to a gene: 4. The V gene's germline CDR1 is SNHLY and CDR2 FYNNEI. The CDR3 totals 14 residues. CDR3 in DNA: TGTGCCAGCAGCACGGACAGGCCTAACTATGGCTACACCTTC. This gives the protein CASSTDRPNYGYTF. The full variable domain, its missing parts supplied by reference TRBV2 and TRBJ1-2, is EPEVTQTPSHQVTQMGQEVILRCVPISNHLYFYWYRQILGQKVEFLVSFYNNEISEKSEIFDDQFSVERPDGSNFTLKIRSTKLEDSAMYFCASSTDRPNYGYTFGSGTRLTVV.

The gene calls are TRBV5-5 and TRBJ1-5; no clear D gene. Germline CDR1 and CDR2: SGHKS and YYEKEE (reference sequence). Trimming stripped 2 bases from V and 7 bases from J, with 10 bases between. This CDR3 spans 13 amino acids. CDR3 sequence reads: CASSLAIGQPQHF. Here the CDR3 DNA reads TGTGCCAGCAGCTTAGCGATAGGACAGCCCCAGCATTTT.

The chain carries TRBV5-4 and TRBJ2-5; 13 bases agree with TRBD2. After removal of 4 bases from V and 0 bases from J, the junction contained 9 bases not matched to a gene. Per germline, CDR1 SGHNT and CDR2 YYREEE (reference sequence). The CDR3 covers 18 residues. The CDR3 sequence: CASSAGLAGRSYQETQYF. The CDR3 nucleotides are TGTGCCAGCAGCGCGGGACTAGCGGGGAGATCGTACCAAGAGACCCAGTACTTC.

In this sample, this clone turned up once. The chain joins TRBV4-1 to TRBJ2-1; D might be TRBD2 (6 bases). The CDR3 extends over 19 amino acids. Germline V lookup: CDR1 MGHRA, CDR2 YSYEKL. The ends were cut back, 0 bases at V and 3 bases at J, with 21 bases in the middle. As DNA, the CDR3 is TGCGCCAGCAGCCAAGAATCTGGGACTGGGGACGGTTACTACAATGAGCAGTTCTTC. Translated, it gives CASSQESGTGDGYYNEQFF.

The V and J genes are TRBV2 and TRBJ2-5; D not resolved. Germline V gives CDR1 SNHLY, CDR2 FYNNEI. V lost 5 bases, J lost 2 bases, and 12 bases lay in between. This CDR3 is 14 amino acids long. The CDR3: CASSQSRTQETQYF. In nucleotides, the CDR3 is TGTGCCAGCAGTCAATCTAGAACTCAAGAGACCCAGTACTTC.

The CDR3 sequence: CASSRGPEGRETQYF. In DNA, the CDR3 is TGCGCCAGCAGCCGGGGTCCGGAGGGTCGTGAGACCCAGTACTTC. This chain uses TRBV5-1 with TRBJ2-5; D is possibly TRBD2 (6 bases). The V end was cut by 4 bases, the J end by 5 bases, with 18 bases between. The germline gives CDR1 SGHRS, CDR2 YFSETQ. The CDR3 loop spans 15 amino acids.

Written as DNA, the CDR3 is TGTGCCAGCAGCCAAGATCGCGGTTACACAGATACGCAGTATTTT. This codes for CASSQDRGYTDTQYF. The rearrangement joins TRBV3-1 (or the pseudogene TRBV3-2) to TRBJ2-3; unclear D gene. The CDR3 has 15 residues. V gave up 0 bases and J gave up 2 bases, with 9 bases separating them. Per the germline V gene, CDR1 is LGHDT and CDR2 is YNNKEL (reference sequence).

This chain connects TRBV7-2 to TRBJ1-3, with no clear D. The CDR3 is 15 amino acids. Germline V lookup: CDR1 SGHTA, CDR2 FQGNSA. V was shortened by 3 bases and J by 3 bases, with 12 bases between the two germline ends. CDR3 protein: CASSFGKSVGNTIYF. Here the CDR3 DNA reads TGTGCCAGCAGCTTCGGGAAGTCAGTTGGAAACACCATATATTTT.

The V gene is TRBV19, the J gene TRBJ2-1; D remains ambiguous. The V gene lost 7 bases and the J gene lost 0 bases, with 16 bases spanning the gap. Germline assignment: CDR1 LNHDA and CDR2 SQIVND (reference sequence). CDR3 length: 16 residues. CDR3 sequence: CASKITTISSYNEQFF. CDR3 coding DNA: TGTGCCAGTAAGATAACGACAATTAGCTCCTACAATGAGCAGTTCTTC.

This sequence joins TRBV19 and TRBJ1-1; possible D gene TRBD1, 5 bases. Per the germline V gene, CDR1 is LNHDA and CDR2 is SQIVND (reference sequence). The germline V and J ends were trimmed by 7 bases and 8 bases, with 11 bases remaining between them. CDR3 length equals 11 residues. CDR3 bases: TGTGCCAGTAAGAGGAGGGGAGAAGCTTTCTTT. Translating gives CASKRRGEAFF. Looking up the rest from reference TRBV19 and TRBJ1-1 gives the full variable domain: DGGITQSPKYLFRKEGQNVTLSCEQNLNHDAMYWYRQDPGQGLRLIYYSQIVNDFQKGDIAEGYSVSREKKESFPLTVTSAQKNPTAFYLCASKRRGEAFFGQGTRLTVV.

There are many counts of this clone. J is TRBJ1-5 and V is TRBV11-2, with TRBD1 identical over 9 bases. CDR1 SGHAT and CDR2 FQNNGV come from the germline V gene. The trim removed 5 bases at V and 5 bases at J, leaving 10 bases unmatched. The CDR3 is 16 residues long. The CDR3 nucleotides read TGTGCCAGCAGCCTCGGGACAGGGCCCGGGGATCAGCCCCAGCATTTT. Translation gives CASSLGTGPGDQPQHF.

This rearrangement joins TRBV9 to TRBJ1-1; D may be TRBD1 (5 bases). The V end lost 2 bases, the J end lost 1 base, and 9 bases lay between the germline ends. Germline V CDR1 and CDR2: SGDLS, YYNGEE. The CDR3 totals 14 residues. The CDR3 region is CASSVDSENTEAFF. The CDR3 coding sequence is TGTGCCAGCAGCGTCGACAGTGAGAACACTGAAGCTTTCTTT. Drawing the rest from reference TRBV9 and TRBJ1-1, the complete variable domain is DSGVTQTPKHLITATGQRVTLRCSPRSGDLSVYWYQQSLDQGLQFLIQYYNGEERAKGNILERFSAQQFPDLHSELNLSSLELGDSALYFCASSVDSENTEAFFGQGTRLTVV.

This chain joins TRBV30 and TRBJ2-3; D is perhaps TRBD1 (6 bases). The V gene lost 2 bases and the J gene lost 1 base, with 10 bases spanning the gap. From germline, CDR1 is GTSNPN and CDR2 SVGIG (reference sequence). The CDR3 is made up of 14 amino acids. CDR3 residues: CAWSTGLGTDTQYF. CDR3 nucleotides: TGTGCCTGGAGTACAGGGCTTGGCACAGATACGCAGTATTTT. The full variable domain, in which reference TRBV30 and TRBJ2-3 provide the parts outside the CDR3, is SQTIHQWPATLVQPVGSPLSLECTVEGTSNPNLYWYRQAAGRGLQLLFYSVGIGQISSEVPQNLSASRPQDRQFILSSKKLLLSDSGFYLCAWSTGLGTDTQYFGPGTRLTVL.

The chain links TRBV2 to TRBJ1-5, with TRBD1 matching over 9 bases. After removal of 6 bases from V and 4 bases from J, the junction contained 4 bases not matched to a gene. This CDR3 is built from 14 residues. Germline V lookup: CDR1 SNHLY, CDR2 FYNNEI. The DNA for the CDR3 is TGTGCCAGCAGGGGACAGGGTTGGAATCAGCCCCAGCATTTT. Translation: CASRGQGWNQPQHF.

This clone appeared a single time. V and J are TRBV21-1 and TRBJ1-1. TRBV21-1 is termed a pseudogene. The CDR3 covers 15 residues. CDR3 sequence: CASSKRRGGNTEAFF. The CDR3 DNA sequence: TGTGCCAGCAGCAAACGCCGGGGGGGGAACACTGAAGCTTTCTTT.

Here the CDR3 reads CASTQWAQTGNTGELFF. DNA of the CDR3: TGTGCCAGCACCCAATGGGCCCAGACAGGGAACACCGGGGAGCTGTTTTTT. The V gene is TRBV27, the J gene TRBJ2-2; D possibly corresponds to TRBD1 (6 bases). Trimming removed 7 bases at V and 1 base at J, with 19 bases between. This CDR3 contains 17 residues. The germline V gene has CDR1 MNHEY and CDR2 SMNVEV (reference sequence).